A selection of T cell receptor beta chains follows, all from one sample in a study of blood T cell repertoires in COVID-19. TCRdb's table, derived via immunoSEQ multiplex PCR, lists solely in-frame clones and lacks some. The repertoire consists of about 160,000 clones, with roughly 82% occurring once and the leading ten covering roughly 2%. Material for sequencing was peripheral blood. The receptor set was obtained from a man aged 70-80 years with acute or convalescent COVID-19. Both conserved end residues are part of each CDR3. Each record gives: J gene, D gene, clone size, V gene, CDR3 DNA, CDR3 protein. A D gene is named only where the DNA matches it firmly. Size tells how often a clone was seen (once, few, many) or the class of an expanded clone, and some rows leave it out.

j_gene: TRBJ2-3; d_gene: TRBD2; abundance: NA; v_gene: TRBV5-1; CDR3nt: TGCGCCAGCTCATCATCGTGGCTAGCGGGGGGCTCTAGCACAGATACGCAGTATTTT; CDR3aa: CASSSSWLAGGSSTDTQYF
j_gene: TRBJ2-3; d_gene: NA; abundance: NA; v_gene: TRBV24-1; CDR3nt: TGTGCCACCTCACAGGGTTATACGCAGTATTTT; CDR3aa: CATSQGYTQYF
j_gene: TRBJ2-7; d_gene: NA; abundance: NA; v_gene: TRBV27; CDR3nt: TGTGCCAGCAGTTCCGAAGAGTCCTACGAGCAGTACTTC; CDR3aa: CASSSEESYEQYF
j_gene: TRBJ1-5; d_gene: TRBD1; abundance: NA; v_gene: TRBV6-5; CDR3nt: TGTGCCAGCGGAGGGGGCGCGGGTCAGCCCCAGCATTTT; CDR3aa: CASGGGAGQPQHF
j_gene: TRBJ1-5; d_gene: NA; abundance: NA; v_gene: TRBV6-6; CDR3nt: TGTGCCACCCAACAGGGTGGCAATCAGCCCCAGCATTTT; CDR3aa: CATQQGGNQPQHF
j_gene: TRBJ2-5; d_gene: NA; abundance: NA; v_gene: TRBV7-8; CDR3nt: TGTGCCAGCAGCCCCGGCGTAACAGGGGGGGTTACGGAGACCCAGTACTTC; CDR3aa: CASSPGVTGGVTETQYF
j_gene: TRBJ1-2; d_gene: NA; abundance: NA; v_gene: TRBV28; CDR3nt: TGTGCCAGCAGGAGGAGTCAGGGAGGTCTTGGTGGCTACACCTTC; CDR3aa: CASRRSQGGLGGYTF
j_gene: TRBJ2-7; d_gene: NA; abundance: NA; v_gene: TRBV18; CDR3nt: TGTGCCAGCTCACCACCACTGGGGAGTACCGAGCAGTACTTC; CDR3aa: CASSPPLGSTEQYF
j_gene: TRBJ2-4; d_gene: NA; abundance: NA; v_gene: TRBV2; CDR3nt: TGTGCCAGCAGTGAACAATCTAGCTATGGAAACATTCAGTACTTC; CDR3aa: CASSEQSSYGNIQYF
j_gene: TRBJ2-5; d_gene: TRBD1; abundance: many; v_gene: TRBV19; CDR3nt: TGTGCCAGTAGTACCGGACAGGGACTTCAAGAGACCCAGTACTTC; CDR3aa: CASSTGQGLQETQYF